This T cell receptor (beta chain) was documented in a study of T cell responses to AZD1222 COVID-19 vaccine (dated by TCRdb to the early 2020s). For the study in its entirety: A total of more than 230 trial participants underwent TCR sequencing, of whom around 210 had received two doses of AZD1222 and roughly 26 had received two doses of the MenACWY control vaccine. Trial participants were enrolled by age into subgroups of 18-55, 56-69 and 70-plus years, and around 150, 28 and 57 TCR-sequenced participants, respectively, were included in these subgroups. Overall study outcomes, separate from this receptor: Most participants were white British and females outnumbered males, and the authors suggested that clonal diversity may have been underestimated. After two AZD1222 doses, both the breadth and the depth of spike-specific TCRs were significantly higher than at day 0 and than in MenACWY recipients. Epitopes outside the regions mutated in the B.1.351 and B.1.1.7 variants were reportedly recognized by nearly half of the unique spike-specific TCRs. The vaccine-associated CD4 TCRs covered the entire spike protein, and the dominant responses fell in regions 160-218 and 743-854. The 56-69-year group was small, and its depth increase did not reach significance, likely because of low power. No day 14 peak-response samples were available, so repertoires were characterized only after the peak T cell response. Conclusions about previously exposed vaccinees were limited because only five to seven AZD1222 recipients were SARS-CoV-2 seropositive at baseline.

The time point label for this specimen denotes: about 28 days (+/-7) after the second vaccine dose. Because spike-specific TCR depth and breadth did not differ between the two schedules, AZD1222 recipients who got a second dose at roughly 4 weeks were pooled with those who got a second dose at roughly 12 weeks. Vaccinee samples were obtained from the UK trials COV001 and COV002, which included a single-blind randomized controlled phase 2/3 trial of AZD1222 (ChAdOx1 nCoV-19) in healthy adults. For TCRbeta chain sequencing, PBMC samples from trial participants were taken at day 0 and at day 28 after the second dose. The CDR3 regions of human TCRbeta chains were analyzed by immunosequencing. Processing in the source paper ran as follows. TCRs in the repertoires were compared against a reference library of SARS-CoV-2-specific TCRs that had been generated with the MIRA antigen-specificity platform. Breadth meant the fraction of unique TCRs that were SARS-CoV-2-associated, whereas depth meant the fraction of total T cells that were SARS-CoV-2-associated. Using the MIRA data, every spike-specific TCR was mapped to the spike region that the TCR reacted to and assigned to either a CD4 or a CD8 class. Log10-transformed breadth and depth values were compared by one-way ANOVA with Sidak's multiple comparisons tests. TCRdb limited this immuneACCESS table to in-frame rearrangements with V and J called. A share of clones is missing; checked studies link under half to unresolved V genes, and the rest is unexplained. The V and J calls and clone size come from that table; D and trimming were worked out from the DNA. The sample table lists about 120,000 clones, about 90% of them with a count of one. The ten largest clones add up to roughly 1.6% of the sample.

The germline V and J ends show losses of 2 bases and 9 bases respectively, and no gene match explains 6 bases of the junction. The germline V gene yields MGHRA for CDR1 and YSYEKL for CDR2. The CDR3 runs 13 residues from the cysteine to the phenylalanine. Here the CDR3 DNA is all that survives: 39 bases in frame from base 1. Only a few counts were recorded for this clone. Its specific antigen is unknown. Base qualities are not provided; no much larger clone lies one nucleotide away. This receptor was identified in an adult who received the AZD1222 COVID-19 vaccine. The chain joins TRBV4-1 to TRBJ2-7, with 8 junctional bases fitting TRBD1. Specimen: peripheral blood, collected 28 days after the second AZD1222 dose. The DNA sequence is as follows: TGCGCCAGCAGCCAATTGGGAACAGGGGGGCAGTACTTC. This yields the protein CASSQLGTGGQYF.